Below, 4 T cell receptor beta chains from the same sample are listed, as sequenced in a study of shared clonotypes between healthy human individuals. Clones were read by immunoSEQ multiplex PCR, and TCRdb kept only the in-frame ones, dropping some. The data hold millions of clones, with over 85% observed a single time. The sample was naive CD4+ T cells sorted from blood. This sample's subset: CD45RA+ positively selected. Source of these receptors: a man between 18 and 35 years old in good health.

The gene calls are TRBV6-5 and TRBJ2-1; 8 nucleotides align to TRBD1. The CDR3 spans 15 residues. The trim removed 6 bases at V and 4 bases at J, leaving 8 bases unmatched. Germline CDR1 is MNHEY and CDR2 is SVGAGI. The CDR3 nucleotides read TGTGCCAGCAGCAGGGGGGACAGGCCTTACAATGAGCAGTTCTTC. Its translation is CASSRGDRPYNEQFF.

The chain has TRBV5-1 and TRBJ2-7, with D perhaps matching TRBD2 (5 bases). This CDR3 has 18 residues. Germline CDR1 reads SGHRS; CDR2 reads YFSETQ. V was shortened by 3 bases and J by 5 bases, with 27 bases between the two germline ends. The CDR3 region has the DNA TGCGCCAGCAGCTCTCTCCACCCGGGGAAAGTAGGGAGCCACGAGCAGTACTTC. Translated, it gives CASSSLHPGKVGSHEQYF.

The chain recombines TRBV28 with TRBJ2-1, with 8 bases matching TRBD2. V lost 2 bases and J lost 0; bases outside the gene matches: 15. CDR1 MDHEN and CDR2 SYDVKM come from the germline V gene. This CDR3 region has 20 residues. CDR3: CASSLSPVLAGKDSYNEQFF. The CDR3 nucleotides read TGTGCCAGCAGTTTAAGTCCAGTTTTAGCGGGAAAGGACTCCTACAATGAGCAGTTCTTC.

The rearrangement joins TRBV28 to TRBJ1-2, with 7 bases that match TRBD1. CDR1 and CDR2 (germline): MDHEN, SYDVKM. The CDR3 runs to 13 residues. With 3 bases clipped from V and 8 bases from J, the junction kept 6 bases outside the gene matches. CDR3 coding DNA: TGTGCCAGCAGTTTTAGACAGGGCAACGGCTACACCTTC. Translated, it gives CASSFRQGNGYTF.